This T cell receptor (beta chain) appears in the sequencing data of a study of cytomegalovirus exposure and HLA in healthy donors. Germline assignment: CDR1 SGHAT and CDR2 FQNNGV. This CDR3 has 16 residues. Trimming left V 2 bases short and J 1 base short, with 12 bases between. Healthy donors of bone marrow made up the group. PCR employed 60 Vbeta and 13 Jbeta primers. Methods used by the authors: Later work found approximately 80 million unique TCR beta chains, with about 10 million shared. Generated by immunoSEQ multiplex PCR, the TCRdb table keeps only in-frame clones and is missing some. From that table come the V and J calls and clone size; the DNA was used to work out D and trimming. Here the sample spans over 150,000 clones, 84% being singletons.

This TCR was sampled from a girl aged 2 to 10 in good health and CMV-seropositive. Specimen: PBMCs. The genes are TRBV11-2 and TRBJ1-3; TRBD1 is a possible D gene (6 bases). As DNA, the CDR3 is TGTGCCAGCAGCTTAAACTGGGGGCAATCTGGAAACACCATATATTTT. Translated: CASSLNWGQSGNTIYF.